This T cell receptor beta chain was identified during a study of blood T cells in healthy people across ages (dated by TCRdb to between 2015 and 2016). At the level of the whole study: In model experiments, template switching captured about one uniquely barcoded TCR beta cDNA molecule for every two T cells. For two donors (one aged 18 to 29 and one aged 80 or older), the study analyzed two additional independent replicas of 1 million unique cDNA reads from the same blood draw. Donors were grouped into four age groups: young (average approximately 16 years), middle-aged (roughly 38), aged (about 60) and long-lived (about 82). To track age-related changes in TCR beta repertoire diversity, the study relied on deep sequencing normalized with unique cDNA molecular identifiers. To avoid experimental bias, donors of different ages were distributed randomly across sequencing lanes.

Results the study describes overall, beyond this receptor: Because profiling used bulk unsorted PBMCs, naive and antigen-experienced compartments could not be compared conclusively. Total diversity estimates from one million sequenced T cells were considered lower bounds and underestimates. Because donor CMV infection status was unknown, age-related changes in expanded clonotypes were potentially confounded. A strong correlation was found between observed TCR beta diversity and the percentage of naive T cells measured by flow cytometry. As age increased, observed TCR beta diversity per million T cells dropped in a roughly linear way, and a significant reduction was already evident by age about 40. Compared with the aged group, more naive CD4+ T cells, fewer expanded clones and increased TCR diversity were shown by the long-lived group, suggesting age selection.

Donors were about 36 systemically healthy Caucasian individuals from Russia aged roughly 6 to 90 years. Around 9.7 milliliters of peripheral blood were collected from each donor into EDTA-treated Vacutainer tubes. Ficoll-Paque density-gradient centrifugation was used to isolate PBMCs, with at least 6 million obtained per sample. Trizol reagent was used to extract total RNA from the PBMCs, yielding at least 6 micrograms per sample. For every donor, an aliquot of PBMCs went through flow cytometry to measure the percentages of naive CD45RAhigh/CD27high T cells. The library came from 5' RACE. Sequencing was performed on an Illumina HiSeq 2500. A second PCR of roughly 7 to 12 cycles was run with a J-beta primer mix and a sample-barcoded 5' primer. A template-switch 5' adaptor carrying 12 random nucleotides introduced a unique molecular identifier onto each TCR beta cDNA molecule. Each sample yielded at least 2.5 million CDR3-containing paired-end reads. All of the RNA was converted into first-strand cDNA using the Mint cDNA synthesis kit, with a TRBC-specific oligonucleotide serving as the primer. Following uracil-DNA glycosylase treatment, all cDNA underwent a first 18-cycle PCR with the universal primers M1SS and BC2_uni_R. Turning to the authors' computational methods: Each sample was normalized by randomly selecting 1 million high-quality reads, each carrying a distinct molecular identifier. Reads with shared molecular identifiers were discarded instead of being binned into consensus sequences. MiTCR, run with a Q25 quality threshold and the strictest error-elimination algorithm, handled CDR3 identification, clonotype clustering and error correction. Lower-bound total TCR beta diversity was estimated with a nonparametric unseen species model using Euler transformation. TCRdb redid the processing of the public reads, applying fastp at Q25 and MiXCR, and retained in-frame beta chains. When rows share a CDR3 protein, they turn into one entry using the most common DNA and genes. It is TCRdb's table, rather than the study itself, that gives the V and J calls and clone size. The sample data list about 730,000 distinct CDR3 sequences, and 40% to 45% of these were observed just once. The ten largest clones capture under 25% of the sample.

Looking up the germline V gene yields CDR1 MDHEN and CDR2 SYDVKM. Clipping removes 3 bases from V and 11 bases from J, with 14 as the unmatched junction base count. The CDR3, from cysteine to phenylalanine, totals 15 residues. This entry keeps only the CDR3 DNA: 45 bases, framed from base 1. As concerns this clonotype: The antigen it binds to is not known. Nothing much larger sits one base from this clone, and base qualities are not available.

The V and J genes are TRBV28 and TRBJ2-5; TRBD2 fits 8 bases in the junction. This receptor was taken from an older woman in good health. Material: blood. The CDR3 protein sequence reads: CASSFLASGPRWQYF. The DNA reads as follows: TGTGCCAGCAGTTTTCTGGCTAGCGGGCCTAGGTGGCAGTACTTC.